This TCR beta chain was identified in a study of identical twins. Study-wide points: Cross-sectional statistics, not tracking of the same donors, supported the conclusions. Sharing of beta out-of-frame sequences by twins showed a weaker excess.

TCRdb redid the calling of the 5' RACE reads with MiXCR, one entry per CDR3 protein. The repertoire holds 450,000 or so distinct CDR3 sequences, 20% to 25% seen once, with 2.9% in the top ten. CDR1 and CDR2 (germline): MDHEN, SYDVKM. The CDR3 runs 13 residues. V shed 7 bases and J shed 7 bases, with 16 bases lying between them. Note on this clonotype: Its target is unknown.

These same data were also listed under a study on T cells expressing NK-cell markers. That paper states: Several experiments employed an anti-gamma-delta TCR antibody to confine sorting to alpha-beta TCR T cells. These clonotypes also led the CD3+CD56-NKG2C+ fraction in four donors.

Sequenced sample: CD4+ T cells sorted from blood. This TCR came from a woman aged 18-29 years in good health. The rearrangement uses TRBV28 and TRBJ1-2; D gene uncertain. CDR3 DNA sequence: TGTGCCAGCACTCCCTCCCGGGATCTTGGCTACACCTTC. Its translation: CASTPSRDLGYTF.